The rows below give T cell receptor beta chains drawn from one sample of a study of cytomegalovirus exposure and HLA in healthy donors. Using immunoSEQ multiplex PCR, the repertoire was profiled, and TCRdb retains in-frame clones only, with some absent. The sample gives some 120,000 clones, roughly 86% of which show up once; about 1.7% is in the top ten. The sample taken for sequencing was PBMCs. The source is a man in his late teens or twenties in good health and CMV-seronegative. The CDR3 runs from the conserved cysteine through the conserved F or W. The D gene is left open where the match is weak. Size is omitted from some rows. Given values are once, few, many or a class for expanded clones.

>TRBV4-3|-|TRBD1|TRBJ1-3
CASSQNRGSGNTIYF
TGCGCCAGCAGCCAAAACAGGGGCTCTGGAAACACCATATATTTT
>TRBV5-1|-|TRBD1|TRBJ1-2
CASSLEEGARGYTF
TGCGCCAGCAGCTTGGAGGAGGGGGCGCGAGGCTACACCTTC
>TRBV19|-|-|TRBJ2-1
CASSTGRINEQFF
TGTGCCAGTAGTACAGGGAGGATAAATGAGCAGTTCTTC
>TRBV11-2|-|TRBD1|TRBJ2-5
CASSRPRGLQETQYF
TGTGCCAGCAGTAGACCCAGGGGGCTCCAAGAGACCCAGTACTTC
>TRBV5-4|once|-|TRBJ1-2
CASSQQGPYGYTF
TGTGCCAGCAGCCAACAGGGACCTTATGGCTACACCTTC
>TRBV5-4|-|-|TRBJ1-1
CASSLVVQSEAFF
TGTGCCAGCAGCTTGGTGGTCCAGTCTGAAGCTTTCTTT
>TRBV7-9|-|-|TRBJ1-5
CASSFSGDQPQHF
TGTGCCAGCAGCTTTTCGGGGGATCAGCCCCAGCATTTT
>TRBV7-9|few|TRBD2|TRBJ2-5
CASSLATNRRGGETQYF
TGTGCCAGCAGCTTAGCTACGAACAGACGGGGGGGAGAGACCCAGTACTTC
>TRBV19|few|TRBD1|TRBJ2-7
CASSIGTGVYEQYF
TGTGCCAGTAGTATTGGGACAGGGGTCTACGAGCAGTACTTC
>TRBV9|few|TRBD2|TRBJ2-1
CASSVSPGTSGGGNEQFF
TGTGCCAGCAGCGTCTCCCCCGGGACTAGCGGGGGGGGAAATGAGCAGTTCTTC
>TRBV7-2|-|TRBD1|TRBJ1-1
CASSSTTGAGAFF
TGTGCCAGCAGCTCCACAACAGGGGCCGGTGCTTTCTTT
>TRBV4-3|-|TRBD1|TRBJ2-7
CASGQGGTYEQYF
TGCGCCTCTGGACAGGGGGGAACCTACGAGCAGTACTTC
>TRBV19|-|TRBD1|TRBJ1-1
CASTGQGDTEAFF
TGTGCCAGTACTGGACAGGGGGACACTGAAGCTTTCTTT
>TRBV19|-|-|TRBJ1-5
CASKSGVSNQPQHF
TGTGCCAGTAAGTCAGGGGTTAGCAATCAGCCCCAGCATTTT
>TRBV6-6|-|TRBD1|TRBJ2-7
CASRREQGASYEQYF
TGTGCCAGCAGGCGGGAACAGGGGGCTTCCTACGAGCAGTACTTC
>TRBV5-1|-|-|TRBJ2-2
CASSPGRGYGELFF
TGCGCCAGCTCTCCAGGAAGGGGGTACGGGGAGCTGTTTTTT
>TRBV6-1|-|TRBD1|TRBJ1-3
CASSATGGAGNTIYF
TGTGCCAGCAGTGCCACAGGGGGCGCTGGAAACACCATATATTTT
>TRBV11-2|-|TRBD1|TRBJ2-1
CASSFPGTGRLGGEQFF
TGTGCCAGCAGCTTCCCCGGGACAGGGAGGCTGGGTGGTGAGCAGTTCTTC
>TRBV11-3|-|TRBD1|TRBJ1-1
CASSTRTGGAFF
TGTGCCAGCAGCACCCGGACAGGGGGAGCTTTCTTT
>TRBV9|-|TRBD1|TRBJ1-1
CASSVTGENTEAFF
TGTGCCAGCAGCGTCACAGGGGAGAACACTGAAGCTTTCTTT
>TRBV9|-|TRBD2|TRBJ2-3
CASSVGGLVLGDTQYF
TGTGCCAGCAGCGTAGGGGGACTAGTCCTAGGGGATACGCAGTATTTT
>TRBV13|-|-|TRBJ2-5
CASSLGRSETQYF
TGTGCCAGCAGCTTAGGACGGTCCGAGACCCAGTACTTC
>TRBV25-1|-|-|TRBJ2-7
CASSSGGLRGAPYEQYF
TGTGCCAGCAGTTCTGGGGGCCTCAGGGGGGCCCCCTACGAGCAGTACTTC
>TRBV7-9|-|-|TRBJ1-1
CASSFSNTEAFF
TGTGCCAGCAGCTTCTCCAACACTGAAGCTTTCTTT
>TRBV13|-|-|TRBJ2-7
CASSVTNGAYEQYF
TGTGCCAGCAGCGTAACTAATGGGGCTTACGAGCAGTACTTC
>TRBV9|-|TRBD1|TRBJ2-7
CASSRTGQGAYEQYF
TGTGCCAGCAGCCGCACCGGACAGGGAGCCTACGAGCAGTACTTC
>TRBV6-5|few|-|TRBJ2-7
CASSYSRGPRTYEQYF
TGTGCCAGCAGTTACTCCAGAGGCCCGCGTACGTACGAGCAGTACTTC
>TRBV12-5|-|TRBD2|TRBJ2-4
CASGLTSGGHVAKNIQYF
TGTGCTAGTGGTTTGACTAGCGGGGGCCACGTAGCCAAAAACATTCAGTACTTC
>TRBV29-1|-|-|TRBJ1-1
CSGSGTANGGAFF
TGCAGCGGTTCCGGGACCGCCAATGGGGGGGCTTTCTTT
>TRBV20-1|few|-|TRBJ2-7
CSAAEGDEQYF
TGCAGTGCTGCCGAGGGGGACGAGCAGTACTTC
>TRBV6-6|few|TRBD1|TRBJ1-2
CASNQGALNYGYTF
TGTGCCAGCAACCAGGGGGCCCTTAACTATGGCTACACCTTC
>TRBV11-2|-|-|TRBJ1-1
CASSLVVEAFF
TGTGCCAGCAGCTTAGTCGTTGAAGCTTTCTTT
>TRBV4-1|medium-sized|-|TRBJ1-4
CASSQSLGGEEKLFF
TGCGCCAGCAGCCAAAGTTTAGGGGGGGAAGAAAAACTGTTTTTT
>TRBV19|few|-|TRBJ2-7
CASSKGHSTYEQYF
TGTGCCAGTAGTAAGGGACATTCGACCTACGAGCAGTACTTC
>TRBV11-2|-|-|TRBJ1-1
CASSFSDYTEAFF
TGTGCCAGCAGCTTCAGTGACTACACTGAAGCTTTCTTT
>TRBV6-1|few|TRBD2|TRBJ2-1
CASSEGGGVGEQFF
TGTGCCAGCAGTGAAGGCGGGGGGGTCGGTGAGCAGTTCTTC
>TRBV7-2|-|TRBD1|TRBJ1-2
CASSPRTGGIYGYTF
TGTGCCAGCAGCCCACGGACAGGGGGCATCTATGGCTACACCTTC
>TRBV19|-|-|TRBJ1-1
CASSTDRNTEAFF
TGTGCCAGTAGTACCGACAGGAACACTGAAGCTTTCTTT
>TRBV19|few|-|TRBJ2-1
CASSPLLYNEQFF
TGTGCCAGTAGCCCCTTACTTTACAATGAGCAGTTCTTC
>TRBV6-5|-|-|TRBJ2-1
CASTDSRPNEQFF
TGTGCCAGCACGGACAGTCGACCTAATGAGCAGTTCTTC
>TRBV6-1|-|-|TRBJ1-5
CASNPGNSDQPQHF
TGTGCCAGCAACCCCGGGAATTCAGATCAGCCCCAGCATTTT
>TRBV7-6|-|-|TRBJ2-3
CASSLAGGADTQYF
TGTGCCAGCAGCTTAGCGGGGGGTGCAGATACGCAGTATTTT